Sequencing of this T cell receptor beta chain was carried out in a study of graft-versus-host responses after intestinal transplantation (dated by TCRdb to the early 2020s). Notes on the research overall: Recipients received multivisceral, liver-intestinal, or isolated intestinal transplants. Every recipient was given anti-thymocyte globulin induction, followed by 2 to 3 years of maintenance tacrolimus and steroids. After intestinal transplantation, graft-versus-host and host-versus-graft alloreactive T cell clones were followed in the graft, circulation and bone marrow using bulk TCR-beta CDR3 sequencing. Alloreactive clones were identified by sequencing pre-transplant mixed lymphocyte reaction products and comparing them with unstimulated pre-transplant donor and recipient T cells. Of the 20 to 25 intestinal transplant recipients enrolled in the cohort, one of whom was a retransplant, a few patients without pretransplant specimens were excluded. A peak of at least 4% donor T cells among recipient peripheral blood mononuclear cells was the definition used for donor T cell macrochimerism. Instead of going to the commercial service, samples from a few later patients were sequenced in-house on an Illumina MiSeq and processed with MiXCR. Study-level results and caveats: GvH clones turned up in recipient bone marrow, with some appearing earlier in ileal mucosa or blood, a pattern consistent with an intestinal mucosal origin. Early after transplant, declines in HvG clones were associated with peak levels of circulating GvH clones. High GvH to HvG T cell clonal ratios were observed in the allografts of patients with donor T cell macrochimerism. The relatively low number and heterogeneity of intestinal transplant patients limited the conclusions.

The time point label for this specimen denotes: cells obtained before transplantation from donor or recipient. CD3+CD4+ and CD3+CD8+ populations were FACS-sorted from unstimulated pre-transplant donor and recipient cells taken from spleen or lymph nodes. V is reduced by 4 bases and J by 4 bases, leaving a spacing of 7 bases between them. The CDR3, cysteine through phenylalanine, is 13 amino acids long. Left in the record is the CDR3 DNA by itself, 39 bases read in frame from the first base. Based on the germline V gene, the CDR1 and CDR2 sequences are SGHTA and FQGTGA. A remark on this clone: Its binding antigen is unknown. Within one base of it there is no much larger clone, and no base qualities were kept.

The protocol used for the library was the immunoSEQ multiplex PCR assay. For most patients, genomic DNA was isolated using the Qiagen DNeasy Blood and Tissue Kit and was shipped frozen to Adaptive Biotechnologies for TCR sequencing. For most patients, high-throughput TCR-beta CDR3 sequencing of genomic DNA was performed by Adaptive Biotechnologies. The study's processing was this. TCR sequencing data were retrieved from Adaptive's ImmunoSEQ software for around 20 patients, whereas three other patients were processed with MiXCR and VDJtools. CD4 versus CD8 sorting errors were corrected by removing sequences found in both subsets at a frequency ratio below 5:1. CDR3 nucleotide sequences shared by donor and recipient were removed because the origin of these sequences could not be assigned. Alloreactive clones required at least 2-fold expansion over unstimulated cells and minimum CFSE-low frequency of 0.002% (template counts) or 0.001% (read counts). Clones detected in sequenced pre-transplant spleen, lymph node, or MLR CFSE-low populations of the donor or recipient were defined as mappable. The cumulative frequency of alloreactive clones was calculated as a percentage of all sequences, weighted by copy number. Held by TCRdb, this immuneACCESS table contains in-frame sequences only and omits some clones. Under half of the omission traces to an unresolved V gene where checked; the cause of the rest is unknown. The V and J calls and clone size are taken from that table; D and trimming were inferred from the DNA. The sample has 100,000 to 110,000 clones on record, roughly 84% of them singletons. 0.9% to 1% of the sample comes from the top ten.

Sequenced material: unstimulated CD4+ T cells sorted from spleen or lymph node cells, taken before transplant. The V gene is TRBV7-3 and the J gene is TRBJ2-2, with an unclear D gene assignment. The clonotype originates from a human donor who was the organ donor for an intestinal transplant. The CDR3 region reads CASSSDLTGELFF. The bases are TGTGCCAGCAGCTCCGACCTCACCGGGGAGCTGTTTTTT.